This entry lists 15 T cell receptor beta chains sequenced from one sample in a study of T cells in Graves' hyperthyroidism and ophthalmopathy (dated by TCRdb to the late 2010s). The method behind the library was multiplex PCR. Sequencing was carried out with an Illumina HiSeq 2000. TCR beta CDR3 regions were amplified from RNA transcripts. A first-round RT-PCR of the TCR CDR3 used the HTBI primer set with the Qiagen OneStep RT-PCR kit. TCRdb ran its own pipeline on the public reads, namely fastp trimming at Q25 and MiXCR clone calling, and kept in-frame beta chains. Rows with one shared CDR3 protein collapse into an entry with the most common genes and DNA. A total of 450,000 to 500,000 distinct CDR3 sequences appear in this sample, roughly 23% of them only once. The leading ten clones occupy roughly 49% of the sample. Material for sequencing was blood. Receptors originate from a woman in her 70s with Graves' ophthalmopathy.

The sample holds many counts of this clonotype. This sequence joins TRBV6-1 and TRBJ1-1; D is uncertain. This CDR3 spans 16 amino acids. Trimming took 3 bases from V and 4 from J, leaving 18 bases between them. Germline-derived CDR1 and CDR2 are MNHNS and SASEGT. CDR3 bases: TGTGCCAGCAGTGATACGGAGGCCCGGTGGGGCACTGAAGCTTTCTTT. Its translation is CASSDTEARWGTEAFF.

This chain connects TRBV24-1 to TRBJ2-3; TRBD1 matches 7 bases. Trimming cost V 3 bases and J 0 bases; bases outside gene matches: 5. CDR3 size: 16 residues. Germline CDR1 and CDR2: KGHDR and SFDVKD. The CDR3: CATSDPRDRSTDTQYF. In DNA form, the CDR3 reads TGTGCCACCAGTGATCCCCGGGACAGAAGCACAGATACGCAGTATTTT.

V and J are TRBV7-3 and TRBJ2-1, with 7 positions matching TRBD2. Germline V CDR1 and CDR2: SGHTA, FQGTGA. CDR3 size: 18 residues. Trimming took 1 base from V and 9 from J; bases not matched to a gene: 18. CDR3 in amino acids: CASSLRAMGGRAESEQFF. The CDR3 bases are TGTGCCAGCAGCTTAAGGGCGATGGGGGGGAGGGCCGAGAGTGAGCAGTTCTTC.

This clonotype was seen more than once but under ten times. The chain uses TRBV9 and TRBJ2-3, with D perhaps matching TRBD1 or TRBD2 (5 bases each). Looked up from germline, CDR1 is SGDLS and CDR2 is YYNGEE. Trimming removed 4 bases from V and 1 base from J, with 16 bases in between. The CDR3 totals 16 residues. CDR3 region: CASSRKEGRGTDTQYF. For the CDR3, the DNA is TGTGCCAGCAGCAGAAAAGAGGGACGGGGCACAGATACGCAGTATTTT.

This clonotype was counted a few times. The chain joins TRBV19 to TRBJ2-3; TRBD2 aligns across 10 bases. The CDR3 is 16 amino acids. V dropped 6 bases and J dropped 2; count of bases not matched to a gene: 8. Germline V gene data show CDR1 as LNHDA and CDR2 as SQIVND (reference sequence). CDR3 sequence (DNA): TGTGCCAGTAGAAGAGGACTAGCGGAACCCACAGATACGCAGTATTTT. This codes for CASRRGLAEPTDTQYF.

This clonotype was recorded at least ten times. J is TRBJ2-7 and V is TRBV7-2, with D possibly being TRBD2 (6 bases). The CDR3 sequence is 14 residues long. The germline CDR1 and CDR2 sequences are SGHTA and FQGNSA. V dropped 5 bases and J dropped 0 bases, with 11 bases sitting between them. CDR3 coding DNA: TGTGCCAGCAGCACCGGGACTCTCTCCTACGAGCAGTACTTC. It encodes CASSTGTLSYEQYF.

This clonotype was seen repeatedly, ten times or more. The CDR3 DNA reads TGTGCCAGCAGCCAAGATAACGGGAGCCCCCAGTTCTTC. Encoded protein: CASSQDNGSPQFF. The rearrangement uses TRBV3-1 and TRBJ2-1, with D possibly being TRBD2 (6 bases). Germline loops: CDR1 LGHDT, CDR2 YNNKEL (reference sequence). The CDR3 is 13 amino acids. V was cut by 0 bases and J by 13 bases, with 13 bases left in between.

The genes are TRBV5-1 and TRBJ2-3; possibly TRBD2 for D (6 bases). Germline V gives CDR1 SGHRS, CDR2 YFSETQ. V lost 1 base and J lost 5, with 11 bases in between. The CDR3 is 14 residues long. CDR3 sequence: CASSLYGGIDTQYF. The CDR3 DNA reads TGCGCCAGCAGCTTGTATGGAGGGATAGATACGCAGTATTTT.

Remarks on this clonotype: The limits of the CDR3 on the DNA are not certain, so only TCRdb's listed CDR3 is given. This chain uses TRBV9 with TRBJ2-1; TRBD1, the D gene given by the table, was not confirmed from the DNA. Germline V gene data show CDR1 as SGDLS and CDR2 as YYNGEE. The CDR3 is made up of 15 amino acids, end residues included. The CDR3: CASSTSGTLVDEQFF.

V gene TRBV6-2 or TRBV6-3 combines with J gene TRBJ1-1, with D possibly being TRBD1 (6 bases). V gave up 1 base and J gave up 7 bases, with 16 bases separating them. The CDR3 extends over 15 amino acids. Per germline, CDR1 MNHEY and CDR2 SVGEGT. CDR3 sequence reads: CASSYYLSAGVEAFF. The CDR3 DNA reads as TGTGCCAGCAGTTACTATCTTTCGGCAGGGGTTGAAGCTTTCTTT.

Only a few counts were recorded for this clonotype. This chain uses TRBV15 with TRBJ2-7, with 12 bases matching TRBD2. The germline gives CDR1 LNHNV, CDR2 YYDKDF (reference sequence). V trimming: 0 bases; J trimming: 5 bases; junction bases outside the gene matches: 11. This CDR3 has 18 residues. The CDR3 loop reads CATSRDFTGLAGTHEQYF. CDR3 bases: TGTGCCACCAGCAGAGACTTCACCGGACTAGCGGGAACCCACGAGCAGTACTTC.

J is TRBJ1-6 and V is TRBV2, with D hard to call. Trimming took 1 base from V and 7 from J, leaving 11 bases between them. CDR3 length: 15 amino acids. Germline V gene sequence: CDR1 SNHLY, CDR2 FYNNEI. The CDR3 sequence is CASSEDLEINSPLHF. CDR3 nucleotide sequence: TGTGCCAGCAGTGAAGATCTGGAGATAAATTCACCCCTCCACTTT.

As to this clonotype: With a much larger clone just one base away, this may be a read error. V is TRBV20-1 and J is TRBJ1-2; 7 bases match TRBD1. The CDR3 totals 12 residues. V gave up 8 bases and J gave up 4 bases; unmatched junction bases: 7. Germline loops: CDR1 DFQATT, CDR2 SNEGSKA (reference sequence). This CDR3 reads CSTRTGGYGYTF. The CDR3 nucleotides read TGCAGTACACGGACAGGTGGCTATGGCTACACCTTC.

There are many counts of this clonotype. The chain has TRBV30 and TRBJ1-1, with a weak D call TRBD1 (6 bases). The V gene lost 4 bases and the J gene lost 0 bases, with 9 bases spanning the gap. The CDR3 has 13 amino acids. Germline CDR1 reads GTSNPN; CDR2 reads SVGIG (reference sequence). The CDR3 region is CAWTRGLNTEAFF. As DNA, the CDR3 is TGTGCCTGGACCCGGGGGCTGAACACTGAAGCTTTCTTT.

The rearrangement links TRBV20-1 to TRBJ1-2, with D possibly being TRBD1 (5 bases). CDR1 and CDR2 from the germline V gene are DFQATT and SNEGSKA (reference sequence). The CDR3 runs 13 residues. Trimming shortened V by 2 bases and J by 4 bases, and 11 bases separated the two germline ends. CDR3 nucleotides: TGCAGTGCTAGACCGGGACCCGGCTATGGCTACACCTTC. Protein: CSARPGPGYGYTF.